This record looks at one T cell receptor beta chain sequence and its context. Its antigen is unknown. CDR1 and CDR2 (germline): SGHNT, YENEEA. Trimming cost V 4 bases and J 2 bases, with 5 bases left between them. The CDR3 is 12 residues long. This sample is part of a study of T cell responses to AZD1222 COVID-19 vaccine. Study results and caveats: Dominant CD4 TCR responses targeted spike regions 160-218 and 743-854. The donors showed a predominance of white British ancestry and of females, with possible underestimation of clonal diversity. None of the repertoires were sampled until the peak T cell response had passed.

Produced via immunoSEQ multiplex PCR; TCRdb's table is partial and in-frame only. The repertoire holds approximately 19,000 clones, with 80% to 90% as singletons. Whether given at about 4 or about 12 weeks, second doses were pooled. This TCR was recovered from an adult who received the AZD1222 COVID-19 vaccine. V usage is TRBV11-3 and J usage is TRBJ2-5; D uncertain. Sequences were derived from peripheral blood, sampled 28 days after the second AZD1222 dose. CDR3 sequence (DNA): TGTGCCAGCAGCTCTTTACAAGAGACCCAGTACTTC. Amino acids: CASSSLQETQYF.